One and the same sample provided the 25 T cell receptor beta chains below, sequenced in a study of cytomegalovirus exposure and HLA in healthy donors. PCR amplification relied on 60 Vbeta primers (plus 13 Jbeta primers). Data came from immunoSEQ multiplex PCR; TCRdb stores just in-frame clones and leaves some out. The table records 100,000 or so clones, roughly 70% of them present only once. Material for sequencing was PBMCs. The receptors here all came from a man aged 40-55 years in good health and CMV-seronegative.

The J gene is TRBJ2-7, the V gene TRBV4-2; TRBD2 aligns across 7 bases. In germline, CDR1 is LGHNA, CDR2 YNFKEQ. J gave up 3 bases and V 4 bases, and 9 bases lay outside the gene matches. This CDR3 region has 15 residues. The DNA for the CDR3 is TGTGCCAGCAGCCCTCCTGGTAAGCGGGGCTACGAGCAGTACTTC. This encodes CASSPPGKRGYEQYF.

The chain joins TRBV28 to TRBJ1-6; D is possibly TRBD1 (6 bases). The CDR3 contains 15 residues. CDR1 is MDHEN and CDR2 is SYDVKM in the germline V gene. V shed 7 bases and J shed 5 bases, with 15 bases lying between them. The CDR3 is CASTETGFDNSPLHF. CDR3 nucleotide sequence: TGTGCCAGCACCGAAACAGGGTTCGATAATTCACCCCTCCACTTT.

The V gene is TRBV5-1, the J gene TRBJ2-7; D ambiguous. Trimming pared 4 bases from V and 1 base from J, leaving 6 bases between. This CDR3 has 12 amino acids. Germline CDR1 is SGHRS and CDR2 is YFSETQ. The CDR3 nucleotides read TGCGCCAGCAGCCTAGAGTCCTACGAGCAGTACTTC. Translated, it gives CASSLESYEQYF.

The rearrangement uses TRBV18 and TRBJ1-5; 9 bases fit TRBD1. CDR3 length: 15 residues. The germline gives CDR1 KGHSH, CDR2 LQKENI. V shed 6 bases, J shed 2 bases, and the junction held 5 bases outside the gene matches. In nucleotides, the CDR3 is TGTGCCAGCTCCAAGGGACAGGGAGGCAATCAGCCCCAGCATTTT. Amino acids: CASSKGQGGNQPQHF.

The chain uses TRBV27 and TRBJ2-3; 7 bases are a match to TRBD2. In germline, CDR1 is MNHEY, CDR2 SMNVEV (reference sequence). The CDR3 runs to 15 residues. Trimming at V came to 5 bases and at J to 5 bases, leaving 10 bases not matched to a gene. Here the CDR3 DNA reads TGTGCCAGCAGTAACTCAGCGGGGATCGGAGATACGCAGTATTTT. As protein: CASSNSAGIGDTQYF.

V is TRBV16 and J is TRBJ1-1; 7 nucleotides agree with TRBD1. V trimming: 3 bases; J trimming: 11 bases; junction bases outside the gene matches: 6. Germline V CDR1 and CDR2: KGHSY, FQNENV. This CDR3 comprises 12 residues. The CDR3 DNA follows: TGTGCCAGCAGCCAGTCGACAGGGACGGCTTTCTTT. It encodes CASSQSTGTAFF.

The chain joins TRBV6-5 to TRBJ2-7; possible D gene TRBD1, 6 bases. V shed 0 bases and J shed 3 bases, with 9 bases lying between them. Germline loops: CDR1 MNHEY, CDR2 SVGAGI. The length of the CDR3 is 14 residues. Written as DNA, the CDR3 is TGTGCCAGCAGTTACTCGGGGGCGGGCTACGAGCAGTACTTC. Protein sequence: CASSYSGAGYEQYF.

The chain links TRBV12-5 to TRBJ1-2; D might be TRBD1 (5 bases). Trimming left V 1 base short and J 4 bases short, with 10 bases between. The CDR3 contains 14 residues. The germline V gene encodes CDR1 LGHNT and CDR2 FRNRAP. For the CDR3, the DNA is TGTGCTAGTGGTTTGGGTACAGGTATCTATGGCTACACCTTC. This codes for CASGLGTGIYGYTF.

This chain uses TRBV2 with TRBJ2-7, with D tentatively TRBD2 (6 bases). CDR3 size: 14 residues. The germline V gene encodes CDR1 SNHLY and CDR2 FYNNEI. The V gene lost 6 bases and the J gene lost 2 bases, with 14 bases spanning the gap. CDR3 sequence reads: CASSPGTLTYEQYF. The DNA of the CDR3 is TGTGCCAGCAGCCCCGGGACTCTAACCTACGAGCAGTACTTC.

The chain couples TRBV4-1 to TRBJ1-2; 8 bases are shared with TRBD1. Germline V lookup: CDR1 MGHRA, CDR2 YSYEKL. The V and J ends lost 4 bases and 5 bases, in that order; junction bases with no gene match: 12. The CDR3 sequence is 16 residues long. CDR3 bases: TGCGCCAGCAGCCTAGCGGCCTGGGACAGGTTGTATGGCTACACCTTC. Translating it yields CASSLAAWDRLYGYTF.

The gene calls are TRBV7-6 and TRBJ2-7, with TRBD1 as a possible D gene (5 bases). Trimming shortened V by 1 base and J by 6 bases, and 16 bases separated the two germline ends. CDR3 length: 15 amino acids. Germline V CDR1 and CDR2: SGHVS, FNYEAQ. As DNA, the CDR3 is TGTGCCAGCAGCTTAGGGAACACCCCTCAGGGCGAGCAGTACTTC. Translated, it gives CASSLGNTPQGEQYF.

J is TRBJ2-7 and V is TRBV5-1; possibly TRBD2 for D (6 bases). CDR3 length equals 14 residues. The V and J ends lost 0 bases and 3 bases respectively, with 10 bases between them. Germline V gives CDR1 SGHRS, CDR2 YFSETQ. This chain's CDR3 is CASSLAPGGYEQYF. As DNA, the CDR3 is TGCGCCAGCAGCTTGGCCCCCGGGGGCTACGAGCAGTACTTC. The complete variable domain, with remaining parts taken from reference TRBV5-1 and TRBJ2-7, reads KAGVTQTPRYLIKTRGQQVTLSCSPISGHRSVSWYQQTPGQGLQFLFEYFSETQRNKGNFPGRFSGRQFSNSRSEMNVSTLELGDSALYLCASSLAPGGYEQYFGPGTRLTVT.

This sequence joins TRBV5-6 and TRBJ1-5, with D maybe TRBD1 (5 bases). V gave up 2 bases and J gave up 5 bases, with 17 bases separating them. Germline V CDR1 and CDR2: SGHDT, YYEEEE. CDR3 size: 16 residues. CDR3 amino acids: CASSLAQGPRDQPQHF. In nucleotides, the CDR3 is TGTGCCAGCAGCTTAGCCCAGGGTCCAAGAGATCAGCCCCAGCATTTT.

The CDR3 loop reads CASSPGEALYGYTF. DNA for the CDR3: TGTGCCAGCAGTCCGGGGGAGGCTCTCTATGGCTACACCTTC. This chain connects TRBV6-6 to TRBJ1-2; TRBD1 is a possible D gene (5 bases). Trimming took off 5 bases at V and 4 bases at J, with 14 bases between the two ends. The CDR3 totals 14 residues. Germline CDR1 is MNHNY and CDR2 is SVGAGI (reference sequence).

The chain links TRBV7-9 to TRBJ2-7, with 9 bases fitting TRBD1. Germline assignment: CDR1 SEHNR and CDR2 FQNEAQ (reference sequence). CDR3 length: 15 residues. Unmatched junction bases numbered 4, after V lost 4 bases and J lost 0 bases. CDR3 protein: CASSSGQGPSYEQYF. CDR3 in DNA: TGTGCCAGCAGCTCCGGACAGGGGCCCTCCTACGAGCAGTACTTC.

The chain carries TRBV5-5 and TRBJ1-5; perhaps TRBD1 as D (6 bases). In germline, CDR1 is SGHKS, CDR2 YYEKEE (reference sequence). V lost 0 bases and J 6 bases, leaving 13 bases between the germline ends. The CDR3 loop spans 15 amino acids. The CDR3 here is CASSLEAGASQPQHF. In nucleotides, the CDR3 is TGTGCCAGCAGCTTGGAGGCAGGGGCGTCTCAGCCCCAGCATTTT.

Concerning this clone: The junction departs from the called germline gene at one end, perhaps through a read error. The chain links TRBV29-1 to TRBJ2-2; tentatively, D is TRBD1 or TRBD2 (5 bases each). Germline CDR1 reads SQVTM; CDR2 reads ANQGSEA. The CDR3 runs to 12 residues. The CDR3 sequence: CSVEEGHGELFF. CDR3 coding DNA: TGCAGCGTAGAAGAGGGGCATGGGGAGCTGTTTTTT.

This rearrangement joins TRBV7-2 to TRBJ1-1; TRBD1 might be the D (5 bases). V was cut by 5 bases and J by 4 bases, with 5 bases left in between. Germline-derived CDR1 and CDR2 are SGHTA and FQGNSA. The CDR3 has 11 residues. The DNA for the CDR3 is TGTGCCAGCAGCAGGGGCACTGAAGCTTTCTTT. This codes for CASSRGTEAFF.

The CDR3, as DNA: TGCGCCAGCAGCTTGGCCTCGGCGGGAGGCCCTCAAGAGACCCAGTACTTC. This codes for CASSLASAGGPQETQYF. The chain recombines TRBV5-1 with TRBJ2-5, with 8 bases lining up with TRBD2. Per the germline V gene, CDR1 is SGHRS and CDR2 is YFSETQ. The CDR3 runs 17 residues. Unmatched junction bases numbered 9, after V lost 0 bases and J lost 2 bases.

The rearrangement links TRBV18 to TRBJ1-3; no firm D call. The V end lost 3 bases, the J end lost 0 bases, and 15 bases lay between the germline ends. Germline CDR1 KGHSH, CDR2 LQKENI. CDR3 size: 17 residues. The CDR3 DNA follows: TGTGCCAGCTCACCCTTCTCTGGCGGGAGCTCTGGAAACACCATATATTTT. It codes for CASSPFSGGSSGNTIYF.

This clone was detected only once. The genes are TRBV7-2 and TRBJ2-5, with 9 bases aligning to TRBD2. The J segment lost 2 bases and the V segment lost 4 bases, leaving 8 bases of the junction unmatched. Germline V lookup: CDR1 SGHTA, CDR2 FQGNSA. The CDR3 contains 16 residues. The CDR3, as DNA: TGTGCCAGCAGCTCCGGAGGACTAGCGATACAAGAGACCCAGTACTTC. As protein: CASSSGGLAIQETQYF.

The chain has TRBV7-9 and TRBJ2-3; 10 bases agree with TRBD2. Germline lookup yields CDR1 SEHNR and CDR2 FQNEAQ (reference sequence). There are 17 residues in the CDR3. V gave up 1 base and J gave up 4 bases; unmatched junction bases: 8. CDR3 sequence: CASSLGGSGGAADTQYF. DNA for the CDR3: TGTGCCAGCAGCTTAGGTGGGAGCGGGGGGGCCGCAGATACGCAGTATTTT.

This chain uses TRBV19 with TRBJ1-4; D not certain. Trimming removed 2 bases from V and 5 bases from J, with 9 bases in between. The CDR3 sequence is 14 residues long. The V gene's germline CDR1 is LNHDA and CDR2 SQIVND (reference sequence). CDR3 coding DNA: TGTGCCAGTAGTATATGGGCCGACAATGAAAAACTGTTTTTT. This encodes CASSIWADNEKLFF.

The J gene is TRBJ2-7, the V gene TRBV5-1; D might be TRBD2 (5 bases). The length of the CDR3 is 14 residues. V lost 1 base, J lost 2 bases, and 10 bases lay in between. From germline, CDR1 is SGHRS and CDR2 YFSETQ. Written as DNA, the CDR3 is TGCGCCAGCAGCTTGCTGAGGGCCCCCTACGAGCAGTACTTC. Residues: CASSLLRAPYEQYF. The complete variable domain, with remaining parts taken from reference TRBV5-1 and TRBJ2-7, reads KAGVTQTPRYLIKTRGQQVTLSCSPISGHRSVSWYQQTPGQGLQFLFEYFSETQRNKGNFPGRFSGRQFSNSRSEMNVSTLELGDSALYLCASSLLRAPYEQYFGPGTRLTVT.

V is TRBV6-5 and J is TRBJ2-7; D remains ambiguous. This CDR3 is built from 14 residues. V lost 0 bases, J lost 5 bases, and 11 bases lay in between. Germline CDR1 is MNHEY and CDR2 is SVGAGI. The CDR3 DNA reads TGTGCCAGCAGTTACTCGGGCGCTGGCCACGAGCAGTACTTC. As protein: CASSYSGAGHEQYF.